What follows is one T cell receptor (beta chain) and its context. This may arise from a read error, as a much more abundant clone is one base away. This entry comes from a study of tumor-infiltrating lymphocytes in primary liver carcinoma. Joint extraction of RNA and DNA used roughly 20-33 mg of bulk tissue that was unsorted. CDR3 length: 16 residues. In germline, CDR1 is MDHEN, CDR2 SYDVKM. A primer in the constant region served to generate TCR beta cDNA from approximately 460 ng of total RNA. Slightly modified ARM-PCR served as the procedure for the TCR beta libraries. These libraries came from three rounds of nested multiplex PCR. For approximately 11 cycles apiece, the opening two PCR rounds ran with TRBV1-TRBV30 forward primers and a C-beta reverse primer. One entry per CDR3 protein, called by TCRdb with MiXCR from the multiplex PCR reads. The profile shows about 54,000 distinct CDR3 sequences, about 80% of them singletons.

The sample consisted of liver tumor tissue from sampling region 2. Subset defined: tumor region T2, inferior pole. The sequence came from a man aged 35 to 55 with primary liver carcinoma and hepatitis B virus infection. This chain connects TRBV28 to TRBJ2-2; the D is unclear. Here the CDR3 DNA reads TGTGCCAGCAGTCCACATGGGCTGCCGAACATCGGGGAGCTGTTTTTT. This sequence encodes CASSPHGLPNIGELFF.